The next 17 T cell receptor beta chains were all read from a single sample in a study of cytomegalovirus exposure and HLA in healthy donors. Profiled with immunoSEQ multiplex PCR; TCRdb holds only in-frame clones, not every one. The sample comprises 110,000 or so clones, approximately 90% of which are singletons, and approximately 1.8% rests with the top ten. The specimen was PBMCs. Source of these receptors: a man between 18 and 29 years old in good health and CMV-seronegative.

This clone occurred once. A much larger clone lies one base from this, so it may be a read error. The chain employs TRBV13 and TRBJ2-7; possibly TRBD1 for D (5 bases). Trimming cost V 1 base and J 2 bases, with 9 bases left between them. This CDR3 contains 14 residues. Germline CDR1 is PRHDT and CDR2 is FYEKMQ (reference sequence). The DNA of the CDR3 is TGTGCCAGCAGCTTAGTACAGGCGACCTACGAGCAGTACTTC. Protein: CASSLVQATYEQYF. Looking up the rest from reference TRBV13 and TRBJ2-7 gives the full variable domain: AAGVIQSPRHLIKEKRETATLKCYPIPRHDTVYWYQQGPGQDPQFLISFYEKMQSDKGSIPDRFSAQQFSDYHSELNMSSLELGDSALYFCASSLVQATYEQYFGPGTRLTVT.

The chain carries TRBV6-5 and TRBJ1-1; D might be TRBD1 (5 bases). Looked up from germline, CDR1 is MNHEY and CDR2 is SVGAGI. The CDR3 has 15 amino acids. V was trimmed by 4 bases and J by 0 bases, leaving 12 bases between them. In DNA form, the CDR3 reads TGTGCCAGCAGTTCTGACAGACCATTGAACACTGAAGCTTTCTTT. This translates into CASSSDRPLNTEAFF.

This chain links TRBV5-1 with TRBJ1-4; D may be TRBD1 (6 bases). The length of the CDR3 is 15 residues. V lost 3 bases to trimming and J lost 6 bases, with 15 bases between them. The germline CDR1 and CDR2 sequences are SGHRS and YFSETQ. The DNA of the CDR3 is TGCGCCAGCAGCTGGAATCAGGGGAAGGATGAAAAACTGTTTTTT. This translates into CASSWNQGKDEKLFF.

The rearrangement links TRBV30 to TRBJ2-2; 9 positions match TRBD1. The V and J ends lost 6 bases and 4 bases, in that order; junction bases with no gene match: 6. Per germline, CDR1 GTSNPN and CDR2 SVGIG (reference sequence). This CDR3 comprises 14 residues. In DNA, the CDR3 is TGTGCCTGCCGGACAGGGGAAGTCACCGGGGAGCTGTTTTTT. Its protein is CACRTGEVTGELFF.

The rearrangement joins TRBV27 to TRBJ2-1, with 10 bases that match TRBD1. The CDR3 has 16 amino acids. Losses at the gene ends were 3 bases for V and 6 bases for J; bases not matched to a gene: 8. The germline V gene has CDR1 MNHEY and CDR2 SMNVEV (reference sequence). In DNA, the CDR3 is TGTGCCAGCAGTTTGAACCCGGGACAGGGGTTCAATGAGCAGTTCTTC. The encoded protein is CASSLNPGQGFNEQFF.

The chain carries TRBV30 and TRBJ2-3; tentatively, D is TRBD2 (7 bases). From germline, CDR1 is GTSNPN and CDR2 SVGIG (reference sequence). V lost 5 bases, J lost 1 base, and 13 bases lay in between. The CDR3 contains 14 residues. CDR3 nucleotides: TGTGCCTGGGGAAGGGGGGGAGGCACAGATACGCAGTATTTT. This codes for CAWGRGGGTDTQYF.

The CDR3 DNA is TGCGCCAGCAGCCAAGTAGGCACGGGAGCCCTTCGGGAGCAGTTCTTC. As protein: CASSQVGTGALREQFF. J is TRBJ2-1 and V is TRBV4-3, with a possible D match to TRBD2 (6 bases). The CDR3 contains 16 residues. The germline V gene has CDR1 LGHNA and CDR2 YSLEER. Trimming removed 1 base at V and 10 bases at J, with 20 bases between.

The chain recombines TRBV30 with TRBJ1-2, with D hard to call. This CDR3 comprises 14 residues. Trimming stripped 0 bases from V and 4 bases from J, with 12 bases between. Germline V gene data show CDR1 as GTSNPN and CDR2 as SVGIG (reference sequence). CDR3 sequence: CAWSVRQSRYGYTF. CDR3 in DNA: TGTGCCTGGAGTGTACGCCAGTCCCGCTATGGCTACACCTTC.

This clone appeared a single time. This chain links TRBV14 with TRBJ2-2; D remains ambiguous. The germline CDR1 and CDR2 sequences are SGHDN and FVKESK. CDR3 length: 13 residues. The V gene lost 4 bases and the J gene lost 1 base, with 4 bases spanning the gap. The CDR3 region is CASSRMNTGELFF. The CDR3 coding sequence is TGTGCCAGCAGCCGTATGAACACCGGGGAGCTGTTTTTT.

This chain uses TRBV4-1 with TRBJ2-7, with 10 positions matching TRBD1. The length of the CDR3 is 16 residues. V lost 3 bases and J lost 6; bases outside the gene matches: 11. Germline V gives CDR1 MGHRA, CDR2 YSYEKL. The CDR3: CASSHPRGDRGLEQYF. The CDR3 DNA follows: TGCGCCAGCAGCCACCCGAGAGGGGACAGGGGACTCGAGCAGTACTTC.

This clone has only one observation. CDR3 region: CASSPSTAPVLGGYTF. The CDR3 DNA reads as TGTGCCAGCAGTCCATCGACAGCCCCGGTACTTGGTGGCTACACCTTC. The chain combines TRBV28 with TRBJ1-2; D might be TRBD1 (5 bases). CDR1 and CDR2 (germline): MDHEN, SYDVKM. V was pared by 5 bases and J by 7 bases, with 23 bases between. This CDR3 contains 16 residues.

The chain is built from TRBV7-8 and TRBJ1-2; D might be TRBD1 (5 bases). CDR3 length: 14 residues. The V gene lost 1 base and the J gene lost 2 bases, with 8 bases spanning the gap. The V gene's germline CDR1 is SGHVS and CDR2 FQNEAQ. CDR3: CASSLVSGNYGYTF. The CDR3 DNA reads TGTGCCAGCAGCTTAGTTTCAGGGAACTATGGCTACACCTTC.

The chain couples TRBV28 to TRBJ1-1; D remains ambiguous. V lost 1 base and J 1 base, leaving 10 bases between the germline ends. Germline-derived CDR1 and CDR2 are MDHEN and SYDVKM. This CDR3 is 15 amino acids long. This CDR3 reads CASSLLGGENTEAFF. Written as DNA, the CDR3 is TGTGCCAGCAGTTTATTGGGCGGGGAGAACACTGAAGCTTTCTTT.

This clone has a single count. V is TRBV4-2 and J is TRBJ1-3; the D gene is possibly TRBD1 (5 bases). Germline loops: CDR1 LGHNA, CDR2 YNFKEQ. Trimming stripped 5 bases from V and 0 bases from J, with 17 bases between. The CDR3 is 17 amino acids. CDR3 bases: TGTGCCAGCAGCACTCGCCAAGGGGTGTACTCTGGAAACACCATATATTTT. This sequence encodes CASSTRQGVYSGNTIYF.

Regarding this clone: This specimen includes other DNA sequences encoding the same CDR3. DNA of the CDR3: TGTGCCAGCTCACCTAGCGGCACAGATACGCAGTATTTT. Translating gives CASSPSGTDTQYF. This chain connects TRBV18 to TRBJ2-3, with TRBD2 as a possible D gene (5 bases). The CDR3 has 13 residues. CDR1 KGHSH and CDR2 LQKENI come from the germline V gene. Trimming took 3 bases from V and 1 from J, leaving 5 bases between them.

This clone showed up just once. CDR3 DNA sequence: TGCGCCAGCAGCCTCGGTCCAACCTACAATGAGCAGTTCTTC. Amino acid sequence: CASSLGPTYNEQFF. The chain recombines TRBV4-1 with TRBJ2-1; D gene unclear. Deletions cut 4 bases from V and 2 bases from J, with 9 bases between. This CDR3 is 14 amino acids long. Germline V gene sequence: CDR1 MGHRA, CDR2 YSYEKL.

The chain combines TRBV2 with TRBJ1-2; D may be TRBD1 (6 bases). The CDR3 has 13 amino acids. V was trimmed by 2 bases and J by 2 bases, leaving 6 bases between them. Germline loops: CDR1 SNHLY, CDR2 FYNNEI. CDR3 sequence (DNA): TGTGCCAGCAGTGAAACAGGGAACTATGGCTACACCTTC. Translating it yields CASSETGNYGYTF.